Detailed here is one T cell receptor (beta chain). This sample stems from a study of T cell responses to AZD1222 COVID-19 vaccine. Germline lookup yields CDR1 SQVTM and CDR2 ANQGSEA. The CDR3 runs 12 residues. Trimming shortened V by 7 bases and J by 5 bases, and 15 bases separated the two germline ends. The protocol was immunoSEQ multiplex PCR, while the TCRdb copy is restricted to in-frame clones and leaves out a portion. The sample gives 150,000 to 200,000 clones, around nine tenths of which show up once; roughly 4% is in the top ten. The chain links TRBV29-1 to TRBJ2-7, with D perhaps assigned TRBD1 or TRBD2 (6 bases each). Sample: peripheral blood, taken 28 days after the second dose of the MenACWY control vaccine. The receptor was derived from an adult who received the MenACWY meningococcal vaccine as a control. The CDR3 bases are TGCAGCGGGAGGGGGGAGTTGGACGAGCAGTACTTC. It is translated as CSGRGELDEQYF.